This TCR beta chain is drawn from a study of read filtering for tumor transcriptome and immune sequencing. Study details: 8 or 9 patients were R-ISS I, approximately 15 were R-ISS II, six or seven were R-ISS III. Whole-transcriptome libraries were prepared after DNase treatment.

This clonotype was observed many times. Its specificity is not known. Molecular barcoded adaptors covering alpha/delta and beta/gamma chains were used on approximately 400 ng RNA. TCRdb recomputed calls from the reads with MiXCR, one row per CDR3 protein. The table records some 130,000 distinct CDR3 sequences, 10% to 15% of them present only once. Every patient had bone marrow sampled while the disease was active. Broader study findings: IR-seq and RNA-seq agreed better without single-read clonotypes.

Sequenced: a population of CD138-negative cells sorted from bone marrow. The receptor comes from a donor at least 40 years old with multiple myeloma.

DNA for the CDR3: TGTGCCAGCAGCTTAGAGGGGGGGCGCATCAATGAGCAGTTCTTC. Protein product: CASSLEGGRINEQFF. The chain recombines TRBV7-2 with TRBJ2-1; TRBD2 is a possible D gene (7 bases). Trimming cost V 1 base and J 6 bases, with 13 bases left between them. The CDR3 sequence is 15 residues long. Germline V CDR1 and CDR2: SGHTA, FQGNSA.